These 3 T cell receptor beta chains originate from one sample sequenced in a study of blood T cell repertoires in COVID-19. Using immunoSEQ multiplex PCR, the repertoire was profiled, and TCRdb retains in-frame clones only, with some absent. Here the sample spans 150,000 to 250,000 clones, 94% being singletons. Sequenced sample: peripheral blood. All receptors come from a man between 25 and 39 years old with COVID-19, enrolled during active disease.

This chain uses TRBV19 with TRBJ1-2; TRBD1 aligns across 8 bases. CDR1 LNHDA and CDR2 SQIVND come from the germline V gene (reference sequence). V dropped 3 bases and J dropped 2; count of bases not matched to a gene: 8. This CDR3 comprises 16 residues. Here the CDR3 reads CASSIFRGLFNYGYTF. The CDR3 DNA is TGTGCCAGTAGTATTTTCAGGGGGCTTTTCAACTATGGCTACACCTTC.

The CDR3 region is CASRTGEFAETQYF. In DNA form, the CDR3 reads TGCGCCTCCCGGACAGGGGAGTTTGCGGAGACCCAGTACTTC. The rearrangement uses TRBV5-1 and TRBJ2-5; TRBD1 aligns across 9 bases. With V trimmed by 10 bases and J by 5 bases, 12 bases remained unmatched. The CDR3 is 14 amino acids. From germline, CDR1 is SGHRS and CDR2 YFSETQ.

V usage is TRBV18 and J usage is TRBJ2-1, with 9 bases identical to TRBD2. Germline CDR1 reads KGHSH; CDR2 reads LQKENI. Unmatched junction bases numbered 12, after V lost 3 bases and J lost 9 bases. The CDR3 sequence is 16 residues long. The CDR3 sequence is CASSPLKGGGAREQFF. CDR3 DNA sequence: TGTGCCAGCTCACCCCTGAAAGGCGGGGGGGCGCGTGAGCAGTTCTTC.